The clone carrying this T cell receptor beta chain was observed a handful of times. Its antigen is currently unknown. Each cDNA molecule carried a unique molecular identifier. TCRdb called the 5' RACE reads again in MiXCR, with one record for every CDR3 protein. The sample includes approximately 77,000 distinct CDR3 sequences, roughly 12% seen only once; the top ten take roughly 3.1%. This CDR3 contains 17 residues. CDR1 is SGHDT, CDR2 YYEEEE, per germline. V was shortened by 3 bases and J by 4 bases, with 23 bases between the two germline ends. This sample was included in a study of early T cells in non-severe SARS-CoV-2 infection. Study-wide background: Bulk RNA from unsorted whole blood was sequenced; chains were unpaired.

Study-wide results and limits: There was a bias toward anti-spike CD8 responses in VDJdb matching, which missed private and CD4 specificities.

The rearrangement uses TRBV5-6 and TRBJ2-7; the D gene is possibly TRBD2 (5 bases). The TCR originated in an adult who was a healthcare worker with PCR-confirmed SARS-CoV-2 infection or an uninfected control (not recorded which). The sample was whole blood. Here the CDR3 reads CASSSVGEPPKEYEQYF. DNA of the CDR3: TGTGCCAGCAGCTCTGTCGGGGAACCCCCCAAGGAATACGAGCAGTACTTC. Variable domain in full (rest from reference TRBV5-6 and TRBJ2-7): DAGVTQSPTHLIKTRGQQVTLRCSPKSGHDTVSWYQQALGQGPQFIFQYYEEEERQRGNFPDRFSGHQFPNYSSELNVNALLLGDSALYLCASSSVGEPPKEYEQYFGPGTRLTVT.